These T cell receptor beta chains were read from a single sample in a study of T cell responses to AZD1222 COVID-19 vaccine. The data were produced by immunoSEQ multiplex PCR, yet TCRdb's version contains in-frame clones alone and is incomplete. Of roughly 110,000 clones in the sample, roughly 92% are singletons; the top ten hold 4.5%. Here the sequenced sample was peripheral blood, taken on day 0 of AZD1222 vaccination. The source is an adult in good health. The CDR3 runs from the conserved cysteine through the conserved F or W. The size field is filled for only some rows; it gives once, few, many or a size class.

V	length	J	size	CDR3
TRBV9	14	TRBJ1-3	-	CASSPTGTGNTIYF
TRBV2	13	TRBJ1-1	-	CASVGQKNTEAFF
TRBV18	15	TRBJ2-7	few	CASSLFRDLSYEQYF
TRBV24-1	11	TRBJ2-7	-	CATSDFYEQYF
TRBV6-2/TRBV6-3	14	TRBJ1-2	-	CASSYSIPGSGYTF
TRBV6-5	16	TRBJ1-3	-	CASSYTPGVAGNTIYF
TRBV2	14	TRBJ1-1	-	CASSLKGMNTEAFF
TRBV15	15	TRBJ1-2	-	CATSRDQVGNYGYTF
TRBV7-9	14	TRBJ1-5	-	CASSGRVSNQPQHF
TRBV7-9	14	TRBJ2-7	-	CASSLGTVSYEQYF
TRBV28	11	TRBJ1-2	-	CASSLLYGYTF
TRBV28	13	TRBJ1-1	-	CASSLVMGTEAFF
TRBV19	12	TRBJ1-6	-	CASNLRNSPLHF
TRBV29-1	10	TRBJ2-7	few	CSVSDREQYF
TRBV11-2	14	TRBJ1-1	-	CASSFLGMNTEAFF
TRBV28	15	TRBJ1-5	-	CASRTSGPRTQPQHF
TRBV19	17	TRBJ2-2	few	CATNQNLWSGGAGELFF